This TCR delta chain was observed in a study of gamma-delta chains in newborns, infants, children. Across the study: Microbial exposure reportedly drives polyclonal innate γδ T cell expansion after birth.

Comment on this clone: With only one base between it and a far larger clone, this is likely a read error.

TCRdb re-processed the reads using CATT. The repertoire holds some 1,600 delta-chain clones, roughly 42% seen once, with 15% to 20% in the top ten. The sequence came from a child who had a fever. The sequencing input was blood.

DNA for the CDR3: TGTGCTCTTGGGGACGCCATAAGGGTCCCGTGGTCGTTCTCCCTGTACACCGATAAACTCATCTTT. It yields the protein CALGDAIRVPWSFSLYTDKLIF. This chain links TRDV1 with TRDJ1, with D unresolved. The germline V gene has CDR1 TSWWSYY and CDR2 QGS. This CDR3 is built from 22 residues. With 3 bases removed from V and 0 bases from J, the gap between germline ends came to 32 bases.